This is a list of T cell receptor beta chains from one sample in a study of shared clonotypes between healthy human individuals. Here immunoSEQ multiplex PCR was the method, and the copy in TCRdb shows in-frame clones only, minus some. Here the sample spans around 940,000 clones, over 60% being singletons. Sequencing was carried out using memory CD4+ T cells sorted from blood. Receptors originate from a man between 18 and 35 years old in good health. Both conserved end residues are part of each CDR3. Each record gives: J gene, clone size, D gene, V gene, CDR3 protein, CDR3 DNA. A D gene is named only where the DNA matches it firmly. Clone size is not always given. Where it is, it says once, few, many or a class for expanded clones.

TRBJ2-7	.	TRBD1	TRBV2	CASKSQGVSYEQYF	TGTGCCAGCAAGAGCCAGGGGGTCTCCTACGAGCAGTACTTC
TRBJ2-7	.	TRBD1	TRBV29-1	CSVSTGTGYEQYF	TGCAGCGTTAGTACCGGGACAGGCTACGAGCAGTACTTC
TRBJ1-3	.	.	TRBV9	CASSVTEGFSGNTIYF	TGTGCCAGCAGCGTCACTGAAGGGTTCTCTGGAAACACCATATATTTT
TRBJ1-2	few	.	TRBV2	CASSRDTNYGYTF	TGTGCCAGCAGTAGGGACACCAACTATGGCTACACCTTC
TRBJ2-2	.	TRBD1	TRBV7-8	CASRQTGGTGELFF	TGTGCCAGCAGACAAACAGGGGGGACCGGGGAGCTGTTTTTT
TRBJ2-7	.	.	TRBV6-1	CASSQPTAFYEQYF	TGTGCCAGCAGCCAACCCACGGCCTTCTACGAGCAGTACTTC
TRBJ1-4	.	.	TRBV4-3	CASSQGDKDNEKLFF	TGCGCCAGCAGCCAAGGAGACAAAGATAATGAAAAACTGTTTTTT
TRBJ2-7	.	.	TRBV5-4	CASSLAGTTHEQYF	TGTGCCAGCAGCTTGGCCGGGACAACCCACGAGCAGTACTTC
TRBJ2-5	.	.	TRBV11-2	CASSSGSRQETQYF	TGTGCCAGCAGCTCGGGGAGCCGACAAGAGACCCAGTACTTC
TRBJ2-5	.	.	TRBV5-1	CASSSQETQYF	TGCGCCAGCAGCTCACAAGAGACCCAGTACTTC
TRBJ2-3	.	.	TRBV11-2	CASSLAGSSTDTQYF	TGTGCCAGCAGCTTAGCTGGCAGCAGCACAGATACGCAGTATTTT
TRBJ2-2	.	.	TRBV2	CASKPSPTGELFF	TGTGCCAGCAAGCCGTCACCCACCGGGGAGCTGTTTTTT
TRBJ2-5	few	.	TRBV21-1	CASSGPSRESLWETQYF	TGTGCCAGCAGCGGGCCGAGCAGGGAGTCATTATGGGAGACCCAGTACTTC